Shown below are 14 T cell receptor beta chains from a single sample sequenced in a study of T cells in Graves' hyperthyroidism and ophthalmopathy. Amplification of TCR beta CDR3 regions used RNA as the template. Using the HTBI primer set, a first-round RT-PCR was run on the TCR CDR3. TCRdb re-derived calls from the multiplex PCR reads in MiXCR, one entry per CDR3 protein. The data hold fewer than 500,000 distinct CDR3 sequences, with more than 14% observed a single time. Material: blood. The receptors come from a woman younger than 45 with Graves' ophthalmopathy.

This clonotype was recorded only once. CDR3 in amino acids: CASSHVRILAGGPDTQYF. The CDR3 bases are TGTGCCAGCAGCCACGTTCGGATACTAGCGGGGGGGCCAGATACGCAGTATTTT. The genes are TRBV3-1 and TRBJ2-3; 13 nucleotides agree with TRBD2. With 3 bases clipped from V and 4 bases from J, the junction kept 10 bases outside the gene matches. This CDR3 region has 18 residues. Germline V lookup: CDR1 LGHDT, CDR2 YNNKEL (reference sequence).

This clonotype was seen many times. The rearrangement links TRBV20-1 to TRBJ1-1; 7 positions agree with TRBD1. V lost 1 base, J lost 4 bases, and 9 bases stayed unmatched. In germline, CDR1 is DFQATT, CDR2 SNEGSKA (reference sequence). The CDR3 extends over 15 amino acids. CDR3 bases: TGCAGTGCTAGAGCCACGACAGGGCGGGTCACTGAAGCTTTCTTT. Translation: CSARATTGRVTEAFF.

This clonotype was detected many times. This chain links TRBV2 with TRBJ2-2; TRBD2 is a possible D gene (5 bases). The CDR3 loop spans 15 amino acids. V was cut by 6 bases and J by 1 base, with 12 bases left in between. Looked up from germline, CDR1 is SNHLY and CDR2 is FYNNEI. This CDR3 is CASSAGRGNTGELFF. As DNA, the CDR3 is TGTGCCAGCAGCGCTGGACGGGGGAACACCGGGGAGCTGTTTTTT.

This clonotype showed up just a few times. The genes are TRBV30 and TRBJ1-2, with 7 bases fitting TRBD1. The junction had 11 bases not matched to a gene; V was cut back by 8 bases and J by 5 bases. The CDR3 extends over 13 amino acids. Germline V gene lookup returns CDR1 GTSNPN and CDR2 SVGIG (reference sequence). Here the CDR3 DNA reads TGTGCCAGTGTGAGGACAGGTGCTTATGGCTACACCTTC. It encodes CASVRTGAYGYTF. Full variable domain (rest looked up from reference TRBV30 and TRBJ1-2): SQTIHQWPATLVQPVGSPLSLECTVEGTSNPNLYWYRQAAGRGLQLLFYSVGIGQISSEVPQNLSASRPQDRQFILSSKKLLLSDSGFYLCASVRTGAYGYTFGSGTRLTVV.

This clonotype has at least ten counts. The genes are TRBV18 and TRBJ2-3; D might be TRBD2 (6 bases). Germline loops: CDR1 KGHSH, CDR2 LQKENI. This CDR3 is built from 13 residues. V was shortened by 8 bases and J by 6 bases, with 15 bases between the two germline ends. DNA of the CDR3: TGTGCCAGCGCCGCCCCAGGGACTGATACGCAGTATTTT. The encoded protein is CASAAPGTDTQYF.

This clonotype was seen ten or more times. V usage is TRBV14 and J usage is TRBJ2-7; D ambiguous. Trimming removed 2 bases at V and 1 base at J, with 9 bases between. CDR1 SGHDN and CDR2 FVKESK come from the germline V gene. The CDR3 is 14 amino acids. The CDR3 DNA is TGTGCCAGCAGCCAATTTATCCAGTCCTACGAGCAGTACTTC. Protein sequence: CASSQFIQSYEQYF.

This clonotype was counted a few times. The rearrangement links TRBV5-5 to TRBJ2-1, with D perhaps TRBD2 (5 bases). V lost 1 base and J 7 bases, leaving 15 bases between the germline ends. Germline CDR1 is SGHKS and CDR2 is YYEKEE (reference sequence). The CDR3 runs to 15 residues. CDR3 protein: CASSLSAGSGNEQFF. CDR3 nucleotides: TGTGCCAGCAGCTTGTCGGCGGGTTCGGGGAATGAGCAGTTCTTC.

This clonotype was observed at least ten times. The chain joins TRBV28 to TRBJ2-7; a possible D gene is TRBD2 (6 bases). This CDR3 is built from 12 residues. Deletions cut 7 bases from V and 5 bases from J, with 12 bases between. The V gene's germline CDR1 is MDHEN and CDR2 SYDVKM. The CDR3 coding sequence is TGTGCCAGCAATGGAGGGGCCCACGAGCAGTACTTC. Translation gives CASNGGAHEQYF.

This clonotype has ten or more counts. The V and J genes are TRBV3-1 and TRBJ1-1; 8 bases match TRBD1. CDR1 LGHDT and CDR2 YNNKEL come from the germline V gene (reference sequence). V dropped 4 bases and J dropped 3; count of bases not matched to a gene: 13. CDR3 length equals 17 residues. CDR3 amino acids: CASSLDRGSGGDTEAFF. The DNA for the CDR3 is TGTGCCAGCAGCCTCGACAGGGGTTCGGGTGGAGACACTGAAGCTTTCTTT.

This clonotype was seen ten or more times. J is TRBJ1-1 and V is TRBV11-2, with D possibly TRBD1 on 6 matching bases. V was clipped by 0 bases and J by 6 bases, with 14 bases between them. The CDR3 covers 15 residues. CDR1 and CDR2 from the germline V gene are SGHAT and FQNNGV. The CDR3 sequence is CASSLDWSGAPEAFF. Written as DNA, the CDR3 is TGTGCCAGCAGCTTAGATTGGTCAGGGGCCCCTGAAGCTTTCTTT.

This clonotype was recorded many times. The rearrangement uses TRBV27 and TRBJ1-1; D might be TRBD1 (5 bases). V lost 3 bases and J lost 5, with 13 bases in between. Per the germline V gene, CDR1 is MNHEY and CDR2 is SMNVEV (reference sequence). CDR3 length: 14 residues. The CDR3 DNA is TGTGCCAGCAGTTTTGCGCGGGGGGAGACTGAAGCTTTCTTT. This codes for CASSFARGETEAFF.

In the case of this clonotype: A much larger clone is a single base away; this may be a read error. The rearrangement joins TRBV28 to TRBJ1-2; D perhaps matches TRBD1 (5 bases). Germline-derived CDR1 and CDR2 are MDHEN and SYDVKM. The CDR3 runs to 17 residues. The CDR3 DNA sequence: TGTGCCAGCAGTTACCCCCCCCCGACAGATTCTAACGATGGCTACACCTTC. Translation gives CASSYPPPTDSNDGYTF.

This clonotype was recorded many times. The chain employs TRBV3-1 and TRBJ1-4, with TRBD1 as a possible D gene (5 bases). V was clipped by 0 bases and J by 7 bases, with 9 bases between them. Per the germline V gene, CDR1 is LGHDT and CDR2 is YNNKEL (reference sequence). The CDR3 consists of 14 residues. In nucleotides, the CDR3 is TGTGCCAGCAGCCAAGAGGGCAGGGTTGAAAAACTGTTTTTT. This encodes CASSQEGRVEKLFF.

This clonotype was counted at least ten times. The chain uses TRBV3-1 and TRBJ2-3; unclear D gene. V was trimmed by 1 base and J by 4 bases, leaving 6 bases between them. This CDR3 comprises 13 residues. Germline lookup yields CDR1 LGHDT and CDR2 YNNKEL (reference sequence). CDR3 residues: CASSQASPDTQYF. The CDR3, as DNA: TGTGCCAGCAGCCAAGCGTCGCCAGATACGCAGTATTTT.